The T cell receptor beta chain described here comes from a study of human T cells and chemical hapten exposure. Germline values: CDR1 MNHEY, CDR2 SVGAGI. The V end lost 2 bases, the J end lost 7 bases, and 15 bases lay between the germline ends. The CDR3 is made up of 15 amino acids. TCRdb independently ran MiXCR on the RACE reads; one entry per CDR3 protein. The profile covers about 190,000 distinct CDR3 sequences, with more than 20% appearing a single time and 2% to 2.5% taken by the ten largest. Time point meaning: patch test 3, about 24 weeks after DPC sensitization. Stated treatment: therapeutic diphenylcyclopropenone sensitization with weekly scalp DPC. This clonotype came up many times.

This TCR came from a woman aged 35 to 49 with alopecia areata. Some clones in this sample may be carry-over from other donors' samples. Sequenced here: whole blood, sampled in connection with sensitization to the hapten diphenylcyclopropenone (DPC). The J gene is TRBJ1-5, the V gene TRBV6-5; a possible D gene is TRBD1 (5 bases). In DNA form, the CDR3 reads TGTGCCAGCAGTTACGGGCAAGGGGAGGGACAGCCCCAGCATTTT. Translation: CASSYGQGEGQPQHF.